The clone carrying this T cell receptor (beta chain) has ten or more counts. Its antigen remains unknown. This specimen comes from a study of metastatic and nonmetastatic thyroid tumors. The overall study: Repertoire data that came from the blood and tumor or nodule tissue of malignant and benign thyroid patients were compared. Study-level points and caveats: Malignant tumors reportedly showed significantly higher TCR beta diversity than benign nodules in both blood and tumor.

Trimming shortened V by 3 bases and J by 1 base, and 12 bases separated the two germline ends. CDR1 is SNHLY and CDR2 is FYNNEI in the germline V gene. The CDR3 extends over 15 amino acids. No treatment of any kind had been given to any patient before thyroid surgery. In the original processing: A distant-metastasis classifier for papillary thyroid cancer was built using CDR3 differences across clinicopathological groups. TCRdb redid the clone calls on the PCR reads using MiXCR. Here the V and J calls rest on TCRdb's processing, not on the authors' analysis. This sample has about 17,000 clones, with roughly 21% found just once.

Sequencing was carried out using adjacent normal tissue. V and J are TRBV2 and TRBJ1-1; no reliable D call. This TCR derives from a female donor with papillary thyroid cancer or a benign thyroid nodule (not recorded which). Some clones in this sample may be carry-over from other donors' samples. CDR3 sequence (DNA): TGTGCCAGCAGTGATATCGACGCCCGGAACACTGAAGCTTTCTTT. It is translated as CASSDIDARNTEAFF.